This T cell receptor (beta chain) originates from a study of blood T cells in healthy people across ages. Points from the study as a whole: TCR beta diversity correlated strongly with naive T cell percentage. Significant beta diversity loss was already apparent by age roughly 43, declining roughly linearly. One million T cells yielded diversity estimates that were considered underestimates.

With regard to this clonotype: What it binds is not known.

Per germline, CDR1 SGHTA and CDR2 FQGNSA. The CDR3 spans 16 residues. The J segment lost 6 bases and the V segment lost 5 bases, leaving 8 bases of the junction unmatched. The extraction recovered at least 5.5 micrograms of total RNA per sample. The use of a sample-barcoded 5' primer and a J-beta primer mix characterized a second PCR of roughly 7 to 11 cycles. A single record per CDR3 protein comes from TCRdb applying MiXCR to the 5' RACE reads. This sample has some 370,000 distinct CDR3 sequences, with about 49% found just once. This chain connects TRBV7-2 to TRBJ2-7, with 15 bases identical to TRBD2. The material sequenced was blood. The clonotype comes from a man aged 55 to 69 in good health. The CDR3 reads CASSGGLAGGRGEQYF. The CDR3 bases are TGTGCCAGCAGCGGGGGACTAGCGGGAGGACGAGGCGAGCAGTACTTC.